Listed here are 3 T cell receptor beta chains from one sample, sequenced in a study of T cells after posttransplantation cyclophosphamide. The table came from immunoSEQ multiplex PCR; TCRdb's copy has only in-frame clones and leaves some out. In the table there are under 4,000 clones, roughly 70% of which are singletons. The specimen was memory CD8+ T cells sorted from blood. Every receptor here comes from a man in his forties or fifties.

In its sample, this clone was seen a few times. The V gene is TRBV4-3, the J gene TRBJ1-2; 8 nucleotides match TRBD1. The CDR3 is 15 residues long. V lost 2 bases and J lost 3; bases outside the gene matches: 5. Germline V gene lookup returns CDR1 LGHNA and CDR2 YSLEER. The CDR3 spells CASSQSQGAYYGYTF. Written as DNA, the CDR3 is TGCGCCAGCAGCCAAAGCCAGGGGGCTTACTATGGCTACACCTTC.

This clone has more than one count but fewer than ten. This chain uses TRBV7-8 with TRBJ2-7, with a tentative D call TRBD2 (5 bases). V shed 1 base and J shed 5 bases, with 12 bases lying between them. The CDR3 is 14 amino acids. Germline CDR1 reads SGHVS; CDR2 reads FQNEAQ. CDR3 bases: TGTGCCAGCAGCTTAGTCGGTGGAGCGGACGAGCAGTACTTC. This codes for CASSLVGGADEQYF.

The rearrangement joins TRBV13 to TRBJ2-7, with D perhaps matching TRBD2 (5 bases). The CDR3 contains 15 residues. V was pared by 0 bases and J by 5 bases, with 14 bases between. Germline V CDR1 and CDR2: PRHDT, FYEKMQ (reference sequence). The CDR3 sequence is CASSLGASGSDEQYF. Written as DNA, the CDR3 is TGTGCCAGCAGCTTAGGCGCGTCGGGAAGCGACGAGCAGTACTTC.